One TCR beta chain is described in this entry. TCRdb's copy holds only in-frame clones and misses some; the assay was immunoSEQ multiplex PCR. Of around 130,000 clones in the sample, 88% were seen once. The sample belongs to a study of PD-1 blockade in mismatch repair-deficient tumors. CDR3 size: 14 residues. V lost 4 bases, J lost 2 bases, and 4 bases stayed unmatched. CDR1 MNHEY and CDR2 SVGAGI come from the germline V gene. The sequencing here drew on peripheral blood, taken just under 74 weeks after starting pembrolizumab. This clonotype was obtained from an adult with mismatch repair-deficient cancer. The V and J genes are TRBV6-5 and TRBJ1-1; 7 nucleotides line up with TRBD1. The chain's CDR3 is CASSLTGLNTEAFF. CDR3 in DNA: TGTGCCAGCAGTTTGACAGGGCTCAACACTGAAGCTTTCTTT.